These T cell receptor beta chains were read from a single sample in a study of early T cells in non-severe SARS-CoV-2 infection. TCRdb reanalysed the 5' RACE reads using MiXCR and keeps one entry per CDR3 protein. The data hold fewer than 100,000 distinct CDR3 sequences, with roughly 12% observed a single time. Sequences were obtained from whole blood. Every receptor here comes from an adult who was a healthcare worker with PCR-confirmed SARS-CoV-2 infection or an uninfected control (not recorded which). Each CDR3 is given with its conserved first and last residue. The order of the fields is J gene, D gene, clone size, V gene, CDR3 DNA, CDR3 protein. D genes are given only for firm matches. A clone size is listed for some rows: how often the clone was seen (once, few, many), or a class if it is expanded.

>TRBJ1-4|NA|many|TRBV7-3
TGTGCCAGCAGCATCTTGAAAAAGTTTTTT
CASSILKKFF
>TRBJ1-5|TRBD1|few|TRBV20-1
TGCAGTGCTAGAGTGGGACAGGGTGAGCAGCCCCAGCATTTT
CSARVGQGEQPQHF
>TRBJ2-1|NA|few|TRBV5-1
TGCGCCAGCAGCTTGGGGGTGCCGGGGAATGAGCAGTTCTTC
CASSLGVPGNEQFF
>TRBJ2-3|TRBD2|many|TRBV5-1
TGCGCCAGCGGGGTAGCGGGAGTTTCAGATACGCAGTATTTT
CASGVAGVSDTQYF
>TRBJ2-1|NA|NA|TRBV5-1
TGCGCCAGCAGCTTGCAGTCCAGGCTCAATGAGCAGTTCTTC
CASSLQSRLNEQFF
>TRBJ2-7|NA|many|TRBV5-6
TGTGCCAGCAGCACCTACTACGAGCAGTACTTC
CASSTYYEQYF
>TRBJ2-5|TRBD2|many|TRBV5-1
TGCGCCAGCAGCAGTCTACTAGCGGGAGAGGGGGAGACCCAGTACTTC
CASSSLLAGEGETQYF
>TRBJ1-6|TRBD1|few|TRBV12-3/TRBV12-4
TGTGCCAGCAGTTGGGACAGGGTTAATTCACCCCTCCACTTT
CASSWDRVNSPLHF
>TRBJ2-3|TRBD2|few|TRBV7-6
TGTGCCAGCAGCCGGAGCGGGGGCACAGATACGCAGTATTTT
CASSRSGGTDTQYF
>TRBJ2-3|NA|many|TRBV3-1
TGTGCCAGCAGCCGACAGTCCACAGATACGCAGTATTTT
CASSRQSTDTQYF
>TRBJ2-2|TRBD1|many|TRBV28
TGTGCCAGCAGTTTGTACAGGGGAAGGAGCGGGGAGCTGTTTTTT
CASSLYRGRSGELFF
>TRBJ2-5|NA|NA|TRBV6-5
TGTGCCAGCAGTTACTCAGTATCGACACGTCAAGAGACCCAGTACTTC
CASSYSVSTRQETQYF
>TRBJ1-2|NA|many|TRBV28
TGTGCCAGCAGTTTAGGAGTTTCTAACTATGGCTACACCTTC
CASSLGVSNYGYTF
>TRBJ2-5|NA|few|TRBV7-8
TGTGCCAGCAGCTGGGACTTCCAAGAGACCCAGTACTTC
CASSWDFQETQYF
>TRBJ2-1|NA|NA|TRBV24-1
TGTGCCACCAGTGATTTTCACCAGGGGGGTGAGCAGTTCTTC
CATSDFHQGGEQFF
>TRBJ2-7|TRBD2|NA|TRBV5-6
TGTGCCAGCAGTAGCGGGTTCTCCTACGAGCAGTACTTC
CASSSGFSYEQYF
>TRBJ2-2|NA|NA|TRBV7-2
TGTGCCAGCACCCCGGCGGGCACCGGGGAGCTGTTTTTT
CASTPAGTGELFF
>TRBJ2-2|NA|many|TRBV7-3
TGTGCCAGCAGCTTAATCCGGGGACCTGGTCCCGGGGAGCTGTTTTTT
CASSLIRGPGPGELFF
>TRBJ1-2|TRBD1|NA|TRBV5-1
TGCGCCAGCAGCTTGGACAGGGGGCATGGCTACACCTTC
CASSLDRGHGYTF
>TRBJ2-7|TRBD1|NA|TRBV5-4
TGTGCCAGCAGCTTCGGGACAGGGGGGCCCTACGAGCAGTACTTC
CASSFGTGGPYEQYF